This entry lists 26 T cell receptor beta chains sequenced from one sample in a study of CD8+CD57+ T cells in acquired aplastic anemia listed by TCRdb under 2018. The reads were generated on an Illumina HiSeq 2000. Genomic DNA served as template for TCR beta VDJ combination and CDR3 sequence profiling. TCRdb reworked the public reads: Q25 trimming with fastp, MiXCR clone assembly, productive beta chains retained. Each CDR3 protein gets just one entry, which takes the most common genes and DNA from the rows behind it. For this sample the table gives around 140,000 distinct CDR3 sequences, of which 40% to 45% were detected only once. The biggest ten clones account for over 6.5% of the sample. Sequencing used sorted CD4+, CD8+, or CD8+CD57+ T cells (not recorded which) from PBMCs. The receptor source for this set is a human donor in good health, serving as a control.

This clonotype has just a few counts. The DNA for the CDR3 is TGTGCCAGCAGCTTCACAGGGGACACTGAAGCTTTCTTT. This translates into CASSFTGDTEAFF. The chain links TRBV7-2 to TRBJ1-1, with 7 bases matching TRBD1. The CDR3 sequence is 13 residues long. Germline CDR1 reads SGHTA; CDR2 reads FQGNSA. Trimming cost V 3 bases and J 3 bases; bases outside gene matches: 1.

This clonotype showed up just once. CDR3 sequence (DNA): TGTGCCACCCGCCTAAACGACAGGGATGAGACCCAGTACTTC. It translates to CATRLNDRDETQYF. This rearrangement joins TRBV24-1 to TRBJ2-5; 7 bases are a match to TRBD1. V lost 9 bases to trimming and J lost 5 bases; unmatched junction nucleotides: 11. CDR1 is KGHDR, CDR2 SFDVKD, per germline. This CDR3 has 14 amino acids.

This clonotype has just a few counts. One end of the junction varies from germline; a read error may be responsible. V is TRBV10-2 and J is TRBJ1-4; D is unclear. Germline assignment: CDR1 WSHSY and CDR2 SAAADI. This CDR3 contains 15 residues. Here the CDR3 DNA reads TGTGCCAGCAGTGAAAAAACAATTTGGAGAGAAAAACTGTTTTTT. Its protein is CASSEKTIWREKLFF.

This clonotype was recorded many times. This rearrangement joins TRBV2 to TRBJ1-3; the D gene is possibly TRBD1 (5 bases). Germline V CDR1 and CDR2: SNHLY, FYNNEI. V lost 7 bases, J lost 4 bases, and 17 bases lay in between. The CDR3 is 15 residues long. CDR3 protein: CASIQGDLVGNTIYF. CDR3 DNA sequence: TGTGCCAGCATCCAGGGCGACCTGGTCGGAAACACCATATATTTT.

The chain is built from TRBV10-1 and TRBJ2-1; 7 bases fit TRBD1. V gave up 5 bases and J gave up 2 bases; unmatched junction bases: 6. This CDR3 is 15 amino acids long. Germline values: CDR1 WNHNN, CDR2 SYGVQD (reference sequence). The CDR3 protein is CASSTGTVTYNEQFF. CDR3 nucleotide sequence: TGCGCCAGCAGTACCGGGACAGTCACCTACAATGAGCAGTTCTTC.

This clonotype showed up just a few times. This chain links TRBV24-1 with TRBJ2-7, with 11 bases aligning to TRBD1. The CDR3 consists of 15 residues. Losses at the gene ends were 3 bases for V and 3 bases for J; bases not matched to a gene: 3. Germline CDR1 is KGHDR and CDR2 is SFDVKD. This CDR3 reads CATSDPGTGGYEQYF. In DNA form, the CDR3 reads TGTGCCACCAGTGATCCGGGGACAGGGGGCTACGAGCAGTACTTC.

This clonotype was seen a handful of times. Being one base from a much bigger clone, this may be a read error. The rearrangement joins TRBV3-1 to TRBJ1-6; D unresolved. Germline CDR1 is LGHDT and CDR2 is YNNKEL (reference sequence). The CDR3 loop spans 15 amino acids. DNA for the CDR3: TGTGCCTGCAGCCAAGGGTCCGGGTACGATTCACCCCTCCACTTT. Its translation is CACSQGSGYDSPLHF.

The chain uses TRBV10-1 and TRBJ2-5, with 10 bases aligning to TRBD1. V trimming: 5 bases; J trimming: 5 bases; junction bases outside the gene matches: 11. This CDR3 is built from 16 residues. CDR1 is WNHNN, CDR2 SYGVQD, per germline (reference sequence). CDR3 sequence reads: CASSYLRDRGLETQYF. CDR3 DNA sequence: TGCGCCAGCAGTTATCTCCGGGACAGGGGATTGGAGACCCAGTACTTC.

This clonotype was seen many times. The genes are TRBV6-1 and TRBJ2-7, with D uncertain. CDR3 length: 12 amino acids. V lost 5 bases to trimming and J lost 2 bases, with 7 bases between them. Per germline, CDR1 MNHNS and CDR2 SASEGT. The CDR3 region has the DNA TGTGCCAGCAGTAGAGAGACCTACGAGCAGTACTTC. It is translated as CASSRETYEQYF.

This clonotype was found many times. The J gene is TRBJ2-1, the V gene TRBV7-9; 14 nucleotides agree with TRBD2. Per germline, CDR1 SEHNR and CDR2 FQNEAQ (reference sequence). Unmatched junction bases numbered 6, after V lost 5 bases and J lost 0 bases. This CDR3 is built from 18 residues. The CDR3 DNA reads as TGTGCCAGCAGCCCCGGGACTAGCGGGGGTAGCTCCTACAATGAGCAGTTCTTC. Its protein product is CASSPGTSGGSSYNEQFF.

This clonotype was counted at least ten times. The rearrangement links TRBV3-1 to TRBJ1-2; a weak D match, TRBD1 (5 bases). Germline lookup yields CDR1 LGHDT and CDR2 YNNKEL (reference sequence). This CDR3 has 13 amino acids. Trimming removed 4 bases at V and 8 bases at J, with 14 bases between. Written as DNA, the CDR3 is TGTGCCAGCAGCCCCGGAGGGACTCAAGGCTACACCTTC. It yields the protein CASSPGGTQGYTF.

The chain recombines TRBV5-8 with TRBJ2-1, with D possibly matching TRBD2 (5 bases). This CDR3 contains 14 residues. Germline CDR1 is SGHTS and CDR2 is YDEGEE. V was shortened by 10 bases and J by 5 bases, with 19 bases between the two germline ends. This CDR3 reads CAGTFNAGHNEQFF. The CDR3 bases are TGTGCCGGCACCTTCAACGCGGGCCACAATGAGCAGTTCTTC.

The table lists this clonotype with many counts. This chain joins TRBV20-1 and TRBJ2-7, with a tentative D call TRBD1 (6 bases). The V and J ends lost 0 bases and 7 bases respectively, with 19 bases between them. Germline lookup yields CDR1 DFQATT and CDR2 SNEGSKA (reference sequence). This CDR3 contains 15 residues. This CDR3 reads CSARDSGGGLGEQYF. The DNA for the CDR3 is TGCAGTGCTAGAGATTCTGGGGGCGGACTGGGGGAGCAGTACTTC.

This chain joins TRBV20-1 and TRBJ1-6, with D unclear. CDR3 length equals 14 residues. From germline, CDR1 is DFQATT and CDR2 SNEGSKA (reference sequence). V was shortened by 3 bases and J by 6 bases, with 12 bases between the two germline ends. The CDR3 here is CSARSIEGNSPLHF. The CDR3 DNA is TGCAGTGCTAGGTCGATAGAAGGTAATTCACCCCTCCACTTT.

The chain employs TRBV25-1 and TRBJ1-2, with a tentative D call TRBD1 (5 bases). V dropped 6 bases and J dropped 5 bases, with 10 bases sitting between them. The CDR3 spans 12 residues. Germline assignment: CDR1 MGHDK and CDR2 SYGVNS. CDR3 sequence: CASRAGLYGYTF. The CDR3 bases are TGTGCCAGCAGAGCAGGGTTGTATGGCTACACCTTC.

The rearrangement links TRBV29-1 to TRBJ2-3; TRBD2 matches at 7 bases. Per the germline V gene, CDR1 is SQVTM and CDR2 is ANQGSEA. This CDR3 contains 13 residues. Trimming removed 3 bases from V and 4 bases from J; junction bases left unmatched: 4. CDR3 in amino acids: CSVEGRVADTQYF. CDR3 bases: TGCAGCGTTGAGGGGAGGGTTGCAGATACGCAGTATTTT.

This clonotype was observed a few times. As DNA, the CDR3 is TGCAGCGTCCGGACGACAGGGGGGACCTACGAGCAGTACTTC. This sequence encodes CSVRTTGGTYEQYF. The rearrangement uses TRBV29-1 and TRBJ2-7; 9 positions agree with TRBD1. The V segment lost 6 bases and the J segment 2 bases; nucleotides outside the gene matches: 8. Germline values: CDR1 SQVTM, CDR2 ANQGSEA. The CDR3 spans 14 residues.

The table lists this clonotype with many counts. The V and J genes are TRBV11-2 and TRBJ2-7; TRBD2 matches at 7 bases. The V and J ends lost 0 bases and 3 bases, in that order; junction bases with no gene match: 5. This CDR3 is 15 amino acids long. From germline, CDR1 is SGHAT and CDR2 FQNNGV. CDR3 nucleotide sequence: TGTGCCAGCAGCTTAGATGCGGGGGTTGTCTACGAGCAGTACTTC. As protein: CASSLDAGVVYEQYF. Together with reference TRBV11-2 and TRBJ2-7, the CDR3 gives the full variable domain: EAGVAQSPRYKIIEKRQSVAFWCNPISGHATLYWYQQILGQGPKLLIQFQNNGVVDDSQLPKDRFSAERLKGVDSTLKIQPAKLEDSAVYLCASSLDAGVVYEQYFGPGTRLTVT.

For this clonotype: One base away lies a much larger clone, so this may be a sequencing read error. The J gene is TRBJ2-5, the V gene TRBV7-7; D is unclear. CDR3 length: 13 amino acids. CDR1 is SSHAT and CDR2 is FNYEAQ in the germline V gene (reference sequence). The CDR3 DNA sequence: TGTGCCAGCGCGAGTTCAAACCAAGAGACCCAGTGCTTC. It is translated as CASASSNQETQCF.

Remarks on this clonotype: A much larger clonotype is one base distant, so this may be a read error. The CDR3 nucleotides read TGTGCCAGTAGCCCTCAGGGGGCCTCCTACAATGAGCAGTTCTTC. It yields the protein CASSPQGASYNEQFF. The chain couples TRBV19 to TRBJ2-1; 8 bases map to TRBD1. Germline V gene sequence: CDR1 LNHDA, CDR2 SQIVND (reference sequence). This CDR3 region has 15 residues. The ends lost 6 bases at V and 0 bases at J; junction bases unmatched: 4.

This sequence joins TRBV10-2 and TRBJ2-7, with D possibly TRBD1 on 5 matching bases. Trimming stripped 3 bases from V and 5 bases from J, with 11 bases between. The germline V gene encodes CDR1 WSHSY and CDR2 SAAADI. This CDR3 contains 13 residues. CDR3: CASSEPGSDEQYF. DNA of the CDR3: TGCGCCAGCAGTGAACCAGGGTCGGACGAGCAGTACTTC.

The chain employs TRBV2 and TRBJ2-1; D is possibly TRBD2 (6 bases). The CDR3 loop spans 11 amino acids. The germline V and J ends were trimmed by 11 bases and 6 bases, with 11 bases remaining between them. Per the germline V gene, CDR1 is SNHLY and CDR2 is FYNNEI. DNA for the CDR3: TGTGCCGGAGGGCTTGGCAATGAGCAGTTCTTC. It specifies CAGGLGNEQFF.

This clonotype was found many times. The genes are TRBV30 and TRBJ1-3; D is perhaps TRBD1 (5 bases). V dropped 5 bases and J dropped 8 bases, with 19 bases sitting between them. This CDR3 has 14 residues. CDR1 GTSNPN and CDR2 SVGIG come from the germline V gene (reference sequence). CDR3 coding DNA: TGTGCCTGGTCTACCGGGACCCGAGGAGACACCATATATTTT. Translating it yields CAWSTGTRGDTIYF.

The rearrangement uses TRBV20-1 and TRBJ2-7; D may match TRBD1 or TRBD2 (5 bases each). Germline CDR1 is DFQATT and CDR2 is SNEGSKA (reference sequence). CDR3 size: 14 residues. Between the trimmed V and J ends, which lost 5 bases and 5 bases, there was a span of 19 bases. The CDR3 DNA reads TGCAGTGCTCGGGACCCTCAGGAGGAGCACGAGCAGTACTTC. As protein: CSARDPQEEHEQYF.

The chain carries TRBV24-1 and TRBJ2-2; D is possibly TRBD1 or TRBD2 (6 bases each). Trimming shortened V by 0 bases and J by 3 bases, and 10 bases separated the two germline ends. This CDR3 is 16 amino acids long. The V gene's germline CDR1 is KGHDR and CDR2 SFDVKD. The CDR3 loop reads CATSDLRGRYTGELFF. In DNA, the CDR3 is TGTGCCACCAGTGATTTGCGGGGGCGTTACACCGGGGAGCTGTTTTTT.

This clonotype was detected only once. This chain links TRBV7-6 with TRBJ2-5; tentatively, D is TRBD1 (5 bases). Per germline, CDR1 SGHVS and CDR2 FNYEAQ. There are 15 residues in the CDR3. V lost 6 bases, J lost 2 bases, and 16 bases lay in between. The CDR3 sequence: CASSPTSTVQETQYF. The CDR3 region has the DNA TGTGCCAGCAGTCCCACCTCGACAGTGCAAGAGACCCAGTACTTC.